The 20 T cell receptor beta chains in this list originate from one sample, sequenced in a study of blood T cells in healthy people across ages. It was with a sample-barcoded 5' primer and a J-beta primer mix that a second PCR of roughly 7 to 12 cycles was run. TCRdb used MiXCR to reprocess the 5' RACE reads, holding one entry per CDR3 protein. The top ten hold approximately 31% of the sample, which has fewer than 700,000 distinct CDR3 sequences, around 43% seen once. The specimen sequenced was blood. The source of these receptors is a man older than 75 in good health.

A remark on this clonotype: It is unclear where the CDR3 begins or ends on the DNA, so no DNA is shown, and the CDR3 is as TCRdb lists it. J is TRBJ1-2 and V is TRBV20-1; TRBD1 was called by the table and not checked on the DNA. The CDR3 length equals 15 residues, ends included. From germline, CDR1 is DFQATT and CDR2 SNEGSKA (reference sequence). The CDR3 spells CSADLPGQGYYGCTF.

The CDR3 coding sequence is TGTGCCAGCAGCTTAAGGCCACAGGGGGAAAGTAACGAGCAGTACTTC. This gives the protein CASSLRPQGESNEQYF. This chain links TRBV7-9 with TRBJ2-7; 8 bases are a match to TRBD1. V was clipped by 2 bases and J by 5 bases; unmatched bases: 11. Germline CDR1 SEHNR, CDR2 FQNEAQ (reference sequence). This CDR3 comprises 16 residues.

This clonotype came up a few times. The V and J genes are TRBV7-2 and TRBJ2-5; D unclear. The V gene lost 2 bases and the J gene lost 0 bases, with 19 bases spanning the gap. Per germline, CDR1 SGHTA and CDR2 FQGNSA. The CDR3 is made up of 18 amino acids. The CDR3 DNA is TGTGCCAGCAGCTTAAGCCGGTGGAACACCCTGTACCAAGAGACCCAGTACTTC. Translating gives CASSLSRWNTLYQETQYF.

This clonotype occurred a few times. The chain employs TRBV29-1 and TRBJ2-1; maybe TRBD2 (6 bases). Germline V gene lookup returns CDR1 SQVTM and CDR2 ANQGSEA. Trimming left V 8 bases short and J 5 bases short, with 16 bases between. The CDR3 totals 13 residues. CDR3 DNA sequence: TGCAGCCCCCCCGGGGGTTCCCACAATGAGCAGTTCTTC. As protein: CSPPGGSHNEQFF.

The rearrangement uses TRBV28 and TRBJ2-1; D perhaps matches TRBD2 (5 bases). This CDR3 is built from 15 residues. Trimming left V 6 bases short and J 4 bases short, with 16 bases between. Per germline, CDR1 MDHEN and CDR2 SYDVKM. Here the CDR3 reads CASSATREGYNEQFF. The CDR3 DNA follows: TGTGCCAGCAGCGCAACTAGGGAAGGATACAATGAGCAGTTCTTC.

CDR3 in DNA: TGTGCCACCCGGGACAGAGTAAACACAGATACGCAGTATTTT. Amino acid sequence: CATRDRVNTDTQYF. The rearrangement links TRBV2 to TRBJ2-3, with 7 bases lining up with TRBD1. The CDR3 consists of 14 residues. The ends lost 10 bases at V and 2 bases at J; junction bases unmatched: 9. In germline, CDR1 is SNHLY, CDR2 FYNNEI.

The V and J genes are TRBV7-2 and TRBJ1-5; no reliable D call. Germline CDR1 is SGHTA and CDR2 is FQGNSA. The CDR3 is 14 residues long. Trimming pared 3 bases from V and 4 bases from J, leaving 10 bases between. The CDR3 here is CASSFLGGNQPQHF. CDR3 in DNA: TGTGCCAGCAGCTTTTTGGGAGGAAATCAGCCCCAGCATTTT.

This clonotype was detected a few times. The chain links TRBV7-2 to TRBJ2-5; maybe TRBD2 (6 bases). The CDR3 covers 13 residues. The germline CDR1 and CDR2 sequences are SGHTA and FQGNSA. The V gene lost 8 bases and the J gene lost 6 bases, with 16 bases spanning the gap. CDR3 DNA: TGTGCCAGCTTAGGGCAGGGAGGACAGACCCAGTACTTC. It is translated as CASLGQGGQTQYF.

The gene calls are TRBV7-2 and TRBJ2-5; 11 bases map to TRBD1. The germline V gene has CDR1 SGHTA and CDR2 FQGNSA. Trimming took 5 bases from V and 3 from J; bases not matched to a gene: 5. There are 15 residues in the CDR3. The CDR3 region has the DNA TGTGCCAGCAGCCCGAGGACAGGGGGCGAAGAGACCCAGTACTTC. It is translated as CASSPRTGGEETQYF.

This clonotype has more than one count but fewer than ten. The chain links TRBV20-1 to TRBJ2-1, with 9 bases identical to TRBD2. Germline V gene lookup returns CDR1 DFQATT and CDR2 SNEGSKA (reference sequence). This CDR3 is built from 14 residues. After removal of 4 bases from V and 8 bases from J, the junction contained 9 bases not matched to a gene. The CDR3 spells CSATGGTSWDEQFF. DNA of the CDR3: TGCAGTGCTACGGGCGGGACTAGCTGGGATGAGCAGTTCTTC.

This clonotype appeared a few times. This chain joins TRBV30 and TRBJ2-7, with D possibly TRBD1 on 5 matching bases. Trimming stripped 0 bases from V and 3 bases from J, with 12 bases between. Germline V gene lookup returns CDR1 GTSNPN and CDR2 SVGIG (reference sequence). CDR3 length: 14 residues. In DNA form, the CDR3 reads TGTGCCTGGAGTGTCGGCAGGGCTAACTACGAGCAGTACTTC. Encoded protein: CAWSVGRANYEQYF.

The rearrangement joins TRBV20-1 to TRBJ2-5; no clear D. The CDR3 extends over 11 amino acids. The V end lost 6 bases, the J end lost 1 base, and 6 bases lay between the germline ends. Germline values: CDR1 DFQATT, CDR2 SNEGSKA (reference sequence). The CDR3 region has the DNA TGCAGTGCCCACTCCCAAGAGACCCAGTACTTC. Its protein is CSAHSQETQYF.

V gene TRBV20-1 combines with J gene TRBJ1-5, with D perhaps TRBD1 (5 bases). This CDR3 has 15 residues. V was cut by 2 bases and J by 8 bases, with 19 bases left in between. From germline, CDR1 is DFQATT and CDR2 SNEGSKA (reference sequence). The CDR3 nucleotides read TGCAGTGCTAGACGGGGGAGACCGGGCGCGGAGCCCCAGCATTTT. Translating it yields CSARRGRPGAEPQHF.

There are a few counts of this clonotype. The rearrangement joins TRBV5-1 to TRBJ2-1, with 10 bases identical to TRBD2. The CDR3 totals 14 residues. Germline trimming cut 7 bases from V and 9 bases from J; bases unmatched to any gene: 10. The germline gives CDR1 SGHRS, CDR2 YFSETQ. The CDR3 DNA reads as TGCGCCAGCGAGGGGGAACTAGCGGGGAGTGAGCAGTTCTTC. Translated: CASEGELAGSEQFF. The full variable domain, its missing parts supplied by reference TRBV5-1 and TRBJ2-1, is KAGVTQTPRYLIKTRGQQVTLSCSPISGHRSVSWYQQTPGQGLQFLFEYFSETQRNKGNFPGRFSGRQFSNSRSEMNVSTLELGDSALYLCASEGELAGSEQFFGPGTRLTVL.

This clonotype was found a few times. The rearrangement links TRBV5-6 to TRBJ2-7; weak D call: TRBD1 (6 bases). Trimming took off 4 bases at V and 6 bases at J, with 14 bases between the two ends. This CDR3 is 13 amino acids long. Germline V gene lookup returns CDR1 SGHDT and CDR2 YYEEEE. CDR3 sequence: CASSEETGSEQYF. The CDR3 DNA sequence: TGTGCCAGCAGCGAGGAGACAGGTAGCGAGCAGTACTTC.

This clonotype was detected only a few times. The chain recombines TRBV24-1 with TRBJ1-2; 7 positions agree with TRBD1. This CDR3 is built from 14 residues. The germline V gene has CDR1 KGHDR and CDR2 SFDVKD. J gave up 3 bases and V 6 bases, and 6 bases lay outside the gene matches. The DNA for the CDR3 is TGTGCCACCAGTAACGACAGGGACTACTATGGCTACACCTTC. Protein sequence: CATSNDRDYYGYTF.

The gene calls are TRBV7-2 and TRBJ2-5; D is possibly TRBD2 (5 bases). Germline V lookup: CDR1 SGHTA, CDR2 FQGNSA. V lost 1 base and J lost 11, with 23 bases in between. CDR3 length: 16 residues. The CDR3: CASSLDQEQGRREQYF. CDR3 in DNA: TGTGCCAGCAGCTTAGATCAGGAGCAAGGGCGAAGGGAGCAGTACTTC.

This clonotype showed up just a few times. V gene TRBV7-2 combines with J gene TRBJ2-5, with 8 bases that match TRBD2. The CDR3 has 16 residues. Losses at the gene ends were 4 bases for V and 5 bases for J; bases not matched to a gene: 12. CDR1 and CDR2 from the germline V gene are SGHTA and FQGNSA. CDR3: CASSSLPGLAAETQYF. Here the CDR3 DNA reads TGTGCCAGCAGCTCACTTCCCGGACTAGCTGCGGAGACCCAGTACTTC.

A word on this clonotype: An end of the junction does not agree with germline; a read error may underlie this. The chain joins TRBV30 to TRBJ2-3; unclear D gene. Germline values: CDR1 GTSNPN, CDR2 SVGIG (reference sequence). The CDR3 loop spans 11 amino acids. This CDR3 is CARSPRDTQYF. CDR3 coding DNA: TGTGCCCGGAGCCCCAGAGATACGCAGTATTTT.

This rearrangement joins TRBV5-1 to TRBJ2-3; TRBD2 matches 11 bases. The germline V gene encodes CDR1 SGHRS and CDR2 YFSETQ. The CDR3 totals 16 residues. Germline trimming cut 3 bases from V and 4 bases from J; bases unmatched to any gene: 7. In DNA, the CDR3 is TGCGCCAGCAGCTCTGGAACTAGCGGGAGACCAGATACGCAGTATTTT. Translation gives CASSSGTSGRPDTQYF.